This T cell receptor beta chain is from a study of shared clonotypes between healthy human individuals. The CDR3 spans 18 residues. Germline loops: CDR1 MDHEN, CDR2 SYDVKM. V lost 8 bases and J lost 5; bases outside the gene matches: 16. Evenly divided among several immunoSEQ plates was the genomic DNA of each subset. Measured with immunoSEQ multiplex PCR; TCRdb has only the in-frame clones, and not every one. The sample has about 580,000 clones; more than 95% are singletons. CD8 cells regarded as naive lacked CD45RO, were positively chosen for CCR7, and omitted terminally differentiated effector memory CD45RA+ cells.

The chain couples TRBV28 to TRBJ2-5, with 14 bases aligning to TRBD2. Sequenced material: naive CD8+ T cells sorted from blood. This receptor was obtained from a man aged 30 to 39 in good health. As DNA, the CDR3 is TGTGCCAGCTCCCGATCCCCCGGGACTAGCGGGAGCAGGGAGACCCAGTACTTC. Protein: CASSRSPGTSGSRETQYF.